This record concerns one T cell receptor (beta chain) sequence. This record comes from a study of blood T cell repertoires in COVID-19. Sequencing was performed with immunoSEQ multiplex PCR; in TCRdb, only in-frame clones are kept and a portion is missing. The top ten clones hold around 3.9% of a sample with 55,000 to 90,000 clones, 70% to 90% of them seen once. Germline CDR1 GTSNPN, CDR2 SVGIG (reference sequence). There are 12 residues in the CDR3. Trimming took 0 bases from V and 4 from J, leaving 7 bases between them. This clonotype was sampled from a man between 65 and 80 years old with active COVID-19. The sequenced sample consisted of peripheral blood. The gene calls are TRBV30 and TRBJ2-7; D gene ambiguous. The CDR3 loop is CAWSVGPYEQYF. The CDR3 DNA sequence: TGTGCCTGGAGTGTCGGTCCGTACGAGCAGTACTTC. Supplemented by reference TRBV30 and TRBJ2-7, the full variable domain reads SQTIHQWPATLVQPVGSPLSLECTVEGTSNPNLYWYRQAAGRGLQLLFYSVGIGQISSEVPQNLSASRPQDRQFILSSKKLLLSDSGFYLCAWSVGPYEQYFGPGTRLTVT.